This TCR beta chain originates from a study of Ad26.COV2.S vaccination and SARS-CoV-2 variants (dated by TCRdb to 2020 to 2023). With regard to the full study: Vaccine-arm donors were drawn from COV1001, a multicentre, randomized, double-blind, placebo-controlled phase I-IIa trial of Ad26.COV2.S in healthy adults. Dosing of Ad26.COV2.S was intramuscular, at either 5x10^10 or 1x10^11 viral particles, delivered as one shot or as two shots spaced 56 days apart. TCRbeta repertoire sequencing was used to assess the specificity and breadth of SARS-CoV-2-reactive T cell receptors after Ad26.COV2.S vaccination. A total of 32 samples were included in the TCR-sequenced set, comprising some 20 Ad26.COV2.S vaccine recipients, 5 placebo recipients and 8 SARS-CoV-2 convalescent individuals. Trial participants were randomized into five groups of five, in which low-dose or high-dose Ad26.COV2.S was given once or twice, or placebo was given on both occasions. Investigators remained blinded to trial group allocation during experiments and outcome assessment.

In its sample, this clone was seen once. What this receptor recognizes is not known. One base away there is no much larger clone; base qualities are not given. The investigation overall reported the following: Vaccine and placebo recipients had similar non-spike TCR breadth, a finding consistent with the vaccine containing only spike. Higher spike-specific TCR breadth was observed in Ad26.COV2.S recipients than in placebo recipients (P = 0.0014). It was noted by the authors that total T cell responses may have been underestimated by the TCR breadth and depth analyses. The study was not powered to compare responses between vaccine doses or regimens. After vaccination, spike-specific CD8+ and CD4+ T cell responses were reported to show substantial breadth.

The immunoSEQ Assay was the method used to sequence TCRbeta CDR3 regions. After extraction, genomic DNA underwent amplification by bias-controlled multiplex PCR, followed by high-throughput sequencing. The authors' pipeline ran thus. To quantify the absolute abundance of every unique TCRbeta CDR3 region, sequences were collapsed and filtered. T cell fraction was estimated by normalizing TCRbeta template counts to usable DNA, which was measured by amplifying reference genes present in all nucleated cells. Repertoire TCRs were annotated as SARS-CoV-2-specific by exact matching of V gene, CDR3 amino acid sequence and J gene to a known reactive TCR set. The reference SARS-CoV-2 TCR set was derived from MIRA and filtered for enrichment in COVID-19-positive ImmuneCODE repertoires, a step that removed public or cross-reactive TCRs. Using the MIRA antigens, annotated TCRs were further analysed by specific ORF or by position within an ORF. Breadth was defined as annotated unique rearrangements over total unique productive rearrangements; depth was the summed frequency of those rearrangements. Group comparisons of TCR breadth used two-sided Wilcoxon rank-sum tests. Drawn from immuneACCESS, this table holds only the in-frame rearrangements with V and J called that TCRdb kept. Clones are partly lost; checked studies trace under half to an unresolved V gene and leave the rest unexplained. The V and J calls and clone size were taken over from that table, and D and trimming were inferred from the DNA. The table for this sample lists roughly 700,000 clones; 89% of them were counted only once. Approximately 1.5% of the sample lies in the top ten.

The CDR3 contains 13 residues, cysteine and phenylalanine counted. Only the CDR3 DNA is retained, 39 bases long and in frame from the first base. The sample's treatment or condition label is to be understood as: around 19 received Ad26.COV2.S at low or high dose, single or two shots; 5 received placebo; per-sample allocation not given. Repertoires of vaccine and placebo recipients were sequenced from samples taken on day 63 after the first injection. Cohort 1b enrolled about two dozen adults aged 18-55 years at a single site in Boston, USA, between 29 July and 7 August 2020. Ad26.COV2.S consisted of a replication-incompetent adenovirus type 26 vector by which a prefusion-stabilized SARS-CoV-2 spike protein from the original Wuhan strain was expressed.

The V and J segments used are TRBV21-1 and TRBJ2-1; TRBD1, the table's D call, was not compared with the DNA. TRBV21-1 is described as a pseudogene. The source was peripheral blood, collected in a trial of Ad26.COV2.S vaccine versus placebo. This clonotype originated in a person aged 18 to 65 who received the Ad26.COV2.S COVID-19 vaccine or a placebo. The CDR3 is CASSKVWPQWQFF. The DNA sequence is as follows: TGTGCCAGCAGCAAAGTTTGGCCTCAGTGGCAGTTCTTC.